This T cell receptor beta chain was documented in a study of T cells in Graves' hyperthyroidism and ophthalmopathy. Study at large: Peripheral blood samples were taken at initial diagnosis, prior to any treatment. Study-level findings and limits: Expanded thyroid clonotypes (above 0.001) were mostly also found in blood.

The study included ophthalmopathy patients with Clinical Activity Score at least 3, NOSPECS grade at least 4 and duration under 3 months. Diagnoses used clinical symptoms, serum thyroxine and TRAb, thyroid ultrasound and orbital computed tomography. Concerning this clonotype itself: Its antigen is unknown.

Germline CDR1 and CDR2: MNHEY and SMNVEV (reference sequence). The CDR3 has 21 amino acids. Losses at the gene ends were 5 bases for V and 7 bases for J; bases not matched to a gene: 20. RNA transcripts were the template for amplifying TCR beta CDR3 regions. In the first-round RT-PCR of the TCR CDR3, the HTBI primer set was used. Via MiXCR, TCRdb re-called the multiplex PCR reads, giving one row per CDR3 protein. Of about 640,000 distinct CDR3 sequences listed, about 20% are singletons. The TCR was taken from a man younger than 45 with Graves' ophthalmopathy. Sequencing input: blood. This chain links TRBV27 with TRBJ2-1, with 16 bases lining up with TRBD2. CDR3 region: CASSTYHPVPGLAGGRNEQFF. For the CDR3, the DNA is TGTGCCAGCAGTACATATCATCCAGTCCCGGGACTAGCGGGAGGGCGAAATGAGCAGTTCTTC.